The rows below give T cell receptor beta chains drawn from one sample of a study of blood T cells in healthy people across ages. TCRdb used MiXCR to reprocess the 5' RACE reads, holding one entry per CDR3 protein. The sample records approximately 680,000 distinct CDR3 sequences, approximately 29% being singletons. Sequencing was performed on blood. The receptor set was obtained from a woman aged 80 or over in good health. Each CDR3 is given with its conserved first and last residue. D genes are given only for firm matches. Clone sizes are given selectively: once, few, many, or a class where the clone is expanded.

v_call	clone_size	d_call	j_call	cdr3_aa	cdr3_nt
TRBV7-7	once	TRBD2	TRBJ2-5	CASSYSQTSAQETQYF	TGTGCTAGCAGCTACTCCCAGACTAGCGCTCAAGAGACCCAGTACTTC
TRBV30	once	NA	TRBJ1-4	CAWSVGILNEKLFF	TGTGCCTGGAGTGTGGGGATCCTTAATGAAAAACTGTTTTTT
TRBV29-1	many	NA	TRBJ2-3	CSVERVADTQYF	TGCAGCGTTGAGAGGGTTGCAGATACGCAGTATTTT
TRBV20-1	many	TRBD2	TRBJ2-1	CSAYGLAGYNEQFF	TGCAGTGCCTACGGACTAGCGGGGTACAATGAGCAGTTCTTC
TRBV20-1	few	NA	TRBJ2-5	CSARILQGGPETQYF	TGCAGTGCTAGGATTCTGCAGGGTGGTCCGGAGACCCAGTACTTC
TRBV20-1	few	TRBD1	TRBJ2-3	CSARLTGGSSSTDTQYF	TGCAGTGCTAGGCTTACAGGGGGCAGCTCTAGCACAGATACGCAGTATTTT
TRBV7-3	NA	NA	TRBJ2-1	CASSPFPLCSYNEQFF	TGTGCCAGCAGCCCCTTCCCACTGTGCTCCTACAATGAGCAGTTCTTC
TRBV2	NA	NA	TRBJ2-3	CASKVGTAFTDTQYF	TGTGCCAGCAAGGTCGGAACAGCCTTCACAGATACGCAGTATTTT
TRBV11-2	many	NA	TRBJ2-7	CASSLFPVSWEQYF	TGTGCCAGCAGCTTATTCCCGGTCTCCTGGGAGCAGTACTTC
TRBV11-3	NA	NA	TRBJ2-3	CASARRGAIGDTQYF	TGTGCCAGCGCTAGAAGAGGGGCGATAGGAGATACGCAGTATTTT
TRBV30	few	NA	TRBJ1-6	CAWTGQHNSPLHF	TGTGCCTGGACCGGGCAGCATAATTCACCCCTCCACTTT
TRBV2	many	NA	TRBJ2-5	CASSEALIGGTQYF	TGTGCCAGCAGTGAAGCGCTTATCGGGGGGACCCAGTACTTC
TRBV27	many	TRBD1	TRBJ2-1	CASRRQGYNEQFF	TGTGCCAGCAGGAGACAGGGGTACAATGAGCAGTTCTTC
TRBV19	many	TRBD2	TRBJ2-1	CASSVSGGASIEQFF	TGTGCCAGTAGTGTTAGCGGGGGGGCCTCCATTGAGCAGTTCTTC
TRBV2	many	TRBD2	TRBJ2-1	CASRQLAGGYNEQFF	TGTGCCAGCAGGCAACTAGCGGGGGGTTACAATGAGCAGTTCTTC
TRBV2	once	TRBD2	TRBJ2-7	CASRGRAGDYYEQYF	TGTGCCAGCAGGGGACGAGCGGGGGATTACTACGAGCAGTACTTC
TRBV20-1	NA	TRBD2	TRBJ2-1	CSARGEKREGYNEQFF	TGCAGTGCTAGAGGAGAGAAACGGGAGGGATACAATGAGCAGTTCTTC
TRBV28	NA	NA	TRBJ1-2	CASSLGTMDGPYGYTF	TGTGCCAGCAGTTTAGGAACTATGGACGGACCCTATGGCTACACCTTC
TRBV30	NA	NA	TRBJ1-1	CAWSGRGRPGAEAFF	TGTGCCTGGAGCGGCCGTGGGCGGCCCGGCGCTGAAGCTTTCTTT
TRBV20-1	many	NA	TRBJ2-5	CSAKDSQETQYF	TGCAGTGCTAAAGACAGTCAAGAGACCCAGTACTTC
TRBV4-1	NA	NA	TRBJ1-4	CASSQVGREKLFF	TGCGCCAGCAGCCAAGTTGGCAGAGAAAAACTGTTTTTT
TRBV30	many	TRBD2	TRBJ2-3	CARLAGSTDTQYF	TGTGCCCGCTTAGCGGGGAGCACAGATACGCAGTATTTT
TRBV5-1	few	TRBD2	TRBJ2-3	CASRPSAGLTDTQYF	TGCGCCAGCAGACCCTCAGCGGGACTCACAGATACGCAGTATTTT
TRBV12-3/TRBV12-4	many	NA	TRBJ2-2	CASSWGFGELFF	TGTGCCAGCAGTTGGGGTTTCGGGGAGCTGTTTTTT
TRBV7-9	many	TRBD2	TRBJ2-1	CASSFFAGGYYNEQFF	TGTGCCAGCAGCTTTTTTGCGGGGGGGTACTACAATGAGCAGTTCTTC
TRBV10-3	many	NA	TRBJ2-2	CAISAADTGELFF	TGTGCCATCAGTGCGGCCGACACCGGGGAGCTGTTTTTT
TRBV5-1	NA	TRBD2	TRBJ2-1	CASSLASGRRNEQFF	TGCGCCAGCAGCTTGGCTAGCGGGAGAAGAAATGAGCAGTTCTTC
TRBV6-2/TRBV6-3	few	NA	TRBJ1-5	CASSFRWDSNQPQHF	TGTGCCAGCAGCTTTAGGTGGGATAGCAATCAGCCCCAGCATTTT
TRBV20-1	many	NA	TRBJ1-2	CSARVRQGRGYTF	TGCAGTGCTAGAGTCCGGCAGGGGAGAGGCTACACCTTC
TRBV9	many	NA	TRBJ1-6	CASSVEGNRNSPLHF	TGTGCCAGCAGCGTAGAGGGGAATAGGAATTCACCCCTCCACTTT
TRBV20-1	many	TRBD2	TRBJ2-1	CSARKTGTSSNEQFF	TGCAGTGCTAGAAAGACCGGGACTAGCTCCAATGAGCAGTTCTTC
TRBV7-9	NA	NA	TRBJ2-1	CASSLVSYGQFF	TGTGCCAGCAGCTTAGTGAGTTACGGGCAGTTCTTC
TRBV27	few	NA	TRBJ1-2	CASSPAGSSPRGYTF	TGTGCCAGCAGTCCTGCGGGGAGTTCCCCAAGGGGCTACACCTTC
TRBV14	NA	NA	TRBJ2-5	CASSQERGDAQYF	TGTGCCAGCAGCCAAGAGAGGGGTGATGCGCAGTACTTC
TRBV6-6	many	NA	TRBJ2-7	CASSTSSNRGYEQYF	TGTGCCAGCAGTACCTCCTCGAATAGGGGGTACGAGCAGTACTTC
TRBV27	many	NA	TRBJ1-4	CASSIGGTNEKLFF	TGTGCCAGCAGTATCGGGGGGACTAATGAAAAACTGTTTTTT
TRBV5-1	NA	TRBD2	TRBJ2-7	CASSFGGGSYNEQYF	TGCGCCAGCAGCTTTGGGGGGGGGTCCTACAATGAGCAGTACTTC
TRBV5-1	NA	NA	TRBJ1-1	CASSLGIQGSGDTEAFF	TGCGCCAGCAGCTTGGGCATACAGGGATCAGGGGACACTGAAGCTTTCTTT
TRBV4-2	many	TRBD1	TRBJ2-3	CASSQGTGDTDTQYF	TGTGCCAGCAGCCAAGGGACAGGGGACACAGATACGCAGTATTTT
TRBV5-1	many	TRBD2	TRBJ2-1	CASSLFGGGGYNEQFF	TGCGCCAGCAGCCTATTTGGGGGCGGGGGGTACAATGAGCAGTTCTTC
TRBV7-2	many	NA	TRBJ1-6	CASSLGTLALHF	TGTGCCAGCAGCTTAGGAACTTTAGCCCTCCACTTT
TRBV7-3	NA	TRBD2	TRBJ2-3	CANSRKTSGVRTDTQYF	TGTGCCAACAGTCGTAAGACTAGCGGGGTGAGAACAGATACGCAGTATTTT
TRBV20-1	many	TRBD1	TRBJ2-5	CSARRGLETQYF	TGCAGTGCTAGAAGGGGGCTCGAGACCCAGTACTTC
TRBV20-1	many	NA	TRBJ1-5	CSASATGGGNQPQHF	TGCAGTGCTAGCGCGACAGGTGGTGGCAATCAGCCCCAGCATTTT
TRBV15	many	NA	TRBJ2-5	CATSRDEETQYF	TGTGCCACCAGCAGAGATGAAGAGACCCAGTACTTC
TRBV20-1	many	TRBD2	TRBJ2-1	CSARTSGGAWEQFF	TGCAGTGCGAGGACTAGCGGGGGGGCTTGGGAGCAGTTCTTC
TRBV20-1	many	TRBD2	TRBJ2-1	CSARVSGDFRTSSYNEQFF	TGCAGTGCTAGAGTGAGCGGGGACTTCCGTACTAGCTCCTACAATGAGCAGTTCTTC
TRBV20-1	many	TRBD2	TRBJ2-3	CSASFLAGGRDTQYF	TGCAGTGCTAGTTTTCTAGCGGGGGGGCGAGATACGCAGTATTTT
TRBV18	many	NA	TRBJ2-1	CASSPGPPLNEQFF	TGTGCCAGCTCACCAGGGCCCCCCTTAAATGAGCAGTTCTTC